The 10 T cell receptor beta chains below all came from one sample that was sequenced in a study of shared clonotypes between healthy human individuals. Sequenced by immunoSEQ multiplex PCR; TCRdb stores in-frame clones only, minus some. The table includes 2 million or so clones, approximately 95% detected once. The sample was naive CD4+ T cells sorted from blood. As for subset: CD45RA+ positively selected. These receptors were taken from a man aged 18 to 30 in good health.

To note about this clone: Other DNA variants within this sample encode the same CDR3. V and J are TRBV11-2 and TRBJ1-2; D may be TRBD1 (5 bases). The CDR3 spans 14 residues. The germline CDR1 and CDR2 sequences are SGHAT and FQNNGV. V lost 0 bases, J lost 4 bases, and 9 bases lay in between. The CDR3 sequence is CASSLDAGLYGYTF. The CDR3 bases are TGTGCCAGCAGCTTAGATGCGGGGCTCTATGGCTACACCTTC.

This rearrangement joins TRBV5-1 to TRBJ2-1; D uncertain. The CDR3 covers 15 residues. Trimming pared 0 bases from V and 4 bases from J, leaving 11 bases between. CDR1 and CDR2 from the germline V gene are SGHRS and YFSETQ. This CDR3 reads CASSLEGPGYNEQFF. As DNA, the CDR3 is TGCGCCAGCAGCTTGGAGGGCCCGGGTTACAATGAGCAGTTCTTC.

The chain carries TRBV4-2 and TRBJ2-2; D is undetermined. Trimming removed 4 bases at V and 2 bases at J, with 14 bases between. This CDR3 comprises 16 residues. The germline V gene encodes CDR1 LGHNA and CDR2 YNFKEQ. The CDR3 DNA reads as TGTGCCAGCAGCCCGTTTGTGGGCCAAAACACCGGGGAGCTGTTTTTT. Translating gives CASSPFVGQNTGELFF.

This chain joins TRBV2 and TRBJ2-3, with TRBD1 identical over 8 bases. Germline trimming cut 6 bases from V and 6 bases from J; bases unmatched to any gene: 11. Germline CDR1 SNHLY, CDR2 FYNNEI. The CDR3 totals 15 residues. The CDR3 region is CASSRRTGTGDTQYF. CDR3 DNA sequence: TGTGCCAGCAGCCGAAGGACAGGGACGGGGGATACGCAGTATTTT.

The V gene is TRBV5-1, the J gene TRBJ2-5; D possibly uses TRBD1 or TRBD2 (5 bases each). The CDR3 has 14 amino acids. Trimming took off 5 bases at V and 2 bases at J, with 13 bases between the two ends. The germline gives CDR1 SGHRS, CDR2 YFSETQ. The CDR3: CASRSGPFQETQYF. The DNA of the CDR3 is TGCGCCAGCAGGTCGGGGCCATTTCAAGAGACCCAGTACTTC.

The V gene is TRBV6-6, the J gene TRBJ2-3, with 7 bases aligning to TRBD2. The J segment lost 6 bases and the V segment lost 7 bases, leaving 10 bases of the junction unmatched. This CDR3 has 14 amino acids. Germline V gene lookup returns CDR1 MNHNY and CDR2 SVGAGI (reference sequence). The CDR3 region is CASTTVSGTDTQYF. In nucleotides, the CDR3 is TGTGCCAGCACCACAGTAAGCGGGACGGATACGCAGTATTTT.

The J gene is TRBJ2-2, the V gene TRBV30; D may be TRBD2 (5 bases). CDR3 length: 14 amino acids. Per the germline V gene, CDR1 is GTSNPN and CDR2 is SVGIG (reference sequence). Trimming removed 0 bases at V and 7 bases at J, with 12 bases between. CDR3 DNA sequence: TGTGCCTGGAGTGTACTCGAGGGTGGCGGGGAGCTGTTTTTT. It codes for CAWSVLEGGGELFF.

The chain employs TRBV5-6 and TRBJ2-5; D uncertain. The V gene lost 4 bases and the J gene lost 4 bases, with 14 bases spanning the gap. Germline V gene lookup returns CDR1 SGHDT and CDR2 YYEEEE. The CDR3 extends over 14 amino acids. Here the CDR3 reads CASSQPTGRETQYF. The CDR3 DNA sequence: TGTGCCAGCAGCCAACCGACGGGCCGAGAGACCCAGTACTTC. Looking up the rest from reference TRBV5-6 and TRBJ2-5 gives the full variable domain: DAGVTQSPTHLIKTRGQQVTLRCSPKSGHDTVSWYQQALGQGPQFIFQYYEEEERQRGNFPDRFSGHQFPNYSSELNVNALLLGDSALYLCASSQPTGRETQYFGPGTRLLVL.

The chain joins TRBV5-1 to TRBJ2-3; D possibly matches TRBD1 or TRBD2 (6 bases each). Germline assignment: CDR1 SGHRS and CDR2 YFSETQ. V lost 3 bases, J lost 4 bases, and 12 bases lay in between. The CDR3 covers 14 residues. The CDR3 sequence: CASSSGAEPDTQYF. The CDR3, as DNA: TGCGCCAGCAGCTCGGGGGCAGAACCAGATACGCAGTATTTT.

J is TRBJ2-7 and V is TRBV18; 8 bases match TRBD1. The CDR3 loop spans 14 amino acids. CDR1 is KGHSH, CDR2 LQKENI, per germline. Trimming at V came to 2 bases and at J to 1 base, leaving 1 base not matched to a gene. CDR3 DNA: TGTGCCAGCTCACCATACAGGGGGTCCTACGAGCAGTACTTC. This gives the protein CASSPYRGSYEQYF.